The present TCR beta chain was sequenced within a study of T cell repertoires in cytomegalovirus infection. About the study: A matching HLA type, together with CMV infection, was signaled by public TCR beta signatures.

The CDR3 covers 12 residues. V lost 4 bases to trimming and J lost 5 bases, with 7 bases between them. Per the germline V gene, CDR1 is SNHLY and CDR2 is FYNNEI. Study-wide points: In two of eight donors, the top clonotype was HLA-C-restricted CMV-specific. Individuals carrying CMV plus the relevant HLA were identified by cumulative frequency of public TCR beta families.

TCRdb reprocessed the reads via MiXCR and lists one record per CDR3 protein. This table holds hundreds of thousands of distinct CDR3 sequences, around 32% found once. A remark on this clonotype: Antigen: not known.

Sequenced material: cultured PBMCs, taken from culture after CMV antigen stimulation. The genes are TRBV2 and TRBJ2-3, with TRBD2 as a possible D gene (6 bases). This sequence was found in a human donor in good health (CMV status not recorded). Some clones in this sample may be carry-over from other donors' samples. CDR3 in DNA: TGTGCCAGCAGTGCAGCGGGAGATACGCAGTATTTT. The encoded protein is CASSAAGDTQYF.